A selection of T cell receptor beta chains follows, all from one sample in a study of beta chain features in type 1 diabetes. Profiling relied on immunoSEQ multiplex PCR, and the TCRdb table lists in-frame clones only, not all of them. This sample has roughly 700,000 clones, with about an eighth found just once. The specimen sequenced was naive CD4+ T cells from blood. The receptors were sampled from a man aged 18 to 30 with type 1 diabetes. CDR3s include the opening cysteine and the closing phenylalanine or tryptophan. D genes are given only for firm matches. The listing skips clone size in some rows; elsewhere it reads once, few, many or a size class.

J: TRBJ2-1
V: TRBV25-1
D: -
size: -
CDR3: CASSEPGADEQFF
DNA: TGTGCCAGCAGTGAGCCGGGGGCCGATGAGCAGTTCTTC

J: TRBJ2-5
V: TRBV19
D: TRBD1
size: -
CDR3: CASSPGTVGETQYF
DNA: TGTGCCAGTAGTCCAGGGACAGTGGGAGAGACCCAGTACTTC

J: TRBJ1-2
V: TRBV25-1
D: -
size: few
CDR3: CASRGGNYGYTF
DNA: TGTGCCAGCCGCGGGGGGAACTATGGCTACACCTTC

J: TRBJ2-3
V: TRBV19
D: -
size: -
CDR3: CASSRPHTDTQYF
DNA: TGTGCCAGTAGTAGACCACACACAGATACGCAGTATTTT

J: TRBJ2-7
V: TRBV9
D: -
size: -
CDR3: CASSVGPGSYEQYF
DNA: TGTGCCAGCAGCGTAGGTCCGGGGTCCTACGAGCAGTACTTC

J: TRBJ1-6
V: TRBV2
D: TRBD1
size: few
CDR3: CASSQGVGYNSPLHF
DNA: TGTGCCAGCTCACAGGGGGTGGGTTATAATTCACCCCTCCACTTT

J: TRBJ2-7
V: TRBV30
D: TRBD1
size: -
CDR3: CAWDRGYEQYF
DNA: TGTGCCTGGGACAGGGGGTACGAGCAGTACTTC

J: TRBJ2-7
V: TRBV4-1
D: TRBD1
size: -
CDR3: CASSRIDRQGAYEQYF
DNA: TGCGCCAGCAGCCGTATTGACCGACAGGGGGCCTACGAGCAGTACTTC

J: TRBJ2-3
V: TRBV9
D: -
size: -
CDR3: CASSVAREATDTQYF
DNA: TGTGCCAGCAGCGTAGCGCGGGAAGCTACAGATACGCAGTATTTT

J: TRBJ2-5
V: TRBV19
D: -
size: -
CDR3: CASGSNVGETQYF
DNA: TGTGCCAGTGGCTCAAATGTTGGCGAGACCCAGTACTTC

J: TRBJ1-2
V: TRBV5-1
D: -
size: few
CDR3: CASSLDLRGPGYTF
DNA: TGCGCCAGCAGCTTGGATCTCAGGGGCCCCGGCTACACCTTC

J: TRBJ2-2
V: TRBV28
D: -
size: -
CDR3: CASSRGAYTGELFF
DNA: TGTGCCAGCTCAAGGGGGGCCTACACCGGGGAGCTGTTTTTT

J: TRBJ2-7
V: TRBV18
D: -
size: few
CDR3: CASSIPGTLYEQYF
DNA: TGTGCCAGCTCAATACCCGGGACACTCTACGAGCAGTACTTC

J: TRBJ1-5
V: TRBV30
D: -
size: -
CDR3: CAWSVHLSGPQHF
DNA: TGTGCCTGGAGTGTCCATTTGAGTGGACCCCAGCATTTT

J: TRBJ2-5
V: TRBV2
D: -
size: few
CDR3: CASRTQAYQETQYF
DNA: TGTGCCAGCAGAACCCAGGCGTACCAAGAGACCCAGTACTTC

J: TRBJ1-1
V: TRBV7-9
D: TRBD1
size: few
CDR3: CASSRQGGNTEAFF
DNA: TGTGCCAGCAGCCGACAGGGCGGGAACACTGAAGCTTTCTTT

J: TRBJ2-5
V: TRBV6-5
D: -
size: -
CDR3: CASRGPGGRETQYF
DNA: TGTGCCAGCAGGGGACCCGGAGGGCGGGAGACCCAGTACTTC

J: TRBJ1-5
V: TRBV6-6
D: -
size: -
CDR3: CASTHSGGNQPQHF
DNA: TGTGCCAGCACTCACTCGGGAGGCAATCAGCCCCAGCATTTT

J: TRBJ1-1
V: TRBV13
D: -
size: few
CDR3: CASSLRRNTEAFF
DNA: TGTGCCAGCAGCTTAAGGAGGAACACTGAAGCTTTCTTT

J: TRBJ2-3
V: TRBV14
D: TRBD1
size: few
CDR3: CASSGDRRITDTQYF
DNA: TGTGCCAGCAGCGGGGACAGGAGAATCACAGATACGCAGTATTTT

J: TRBJ2-5
V: TRBV4-1
D: -
size: few
CDR3: CASSQDESGWETQYF
DNA: TGCGCCAGCAGCCAAGATGAGAGTGGTTGGGAGACCCAGTACTTC

J: TRBJ2-4
V: TRBV11-2
D: -
size: few
CDR3: CASSLPQGTKNIQYF
DNA: TGTGCCAGCAGCTTACCGCAGGGGACCAAAAACATTCAGTACTTC

J: TRBJ2-1
V: TRBV21-1
D: -
size: few
CDR3: CASSKGTGIHEQFF
DNA: TGTGCCAGCAGCAAAGGTACGGGTATCCATGAGCAGTTCTTC

J: TRBJ1-2
V: TRBV11-3
D: -
size: few
CDR3: CASSVRDGSYGYTF
DNA: TGTGCCAGCAGCGTCCGGGACGGAAGCTATGGCTACACCTTC

J: TRBJ1-5
V: TRBV28
D: -
size: -
CDR3: CASRPRVGPTNSNQPQHF
DNA: TGTGCCAGCAGGCCCAGGGTGGGGCCGACAAATAGCAATCAGCCCCAGCATTTT

J: TRBJ2-5
V: TRBV6-5
D: -
size: -
CDR3: CASRITGYQETQYF
DNA: TGTGCCAGCAGAATTACAGGGTACCAAGAGACCCAGTACTTC

J: TRBJ2-5
V: TRBV6-5
D: -
size: few
CDR3: CASNPGTKETQYF
DNA: TGTGCCAGCAACCCCGGGACCAAAGAGACCCAGTACTTC

J: TRBJ1-4
V: TRBV5-6
D: -
size: -
CDR3: CASSLTGEKLFF
DNA: TGTGCCAGCAGCTTAACGGGGGAAAAACTGTTTTTT

J: TRBJ1-6
V: TRBV2
D: TRBD1
size: few
CDR3: CASSDLGQSNSPLHF
DNA: TGTGCCAGCAGTGATCTGGGACAGAGCAATTCACCCCTCCACTTT

J: TRBJ1-1
V: TRBV29-1
D: -
size: -
CDR3: CSVRDGGVLDTEAFF
DNA: TGCAGCGTTCGAGACGGGGGGGTCTTGGACACTGAAGCTTTCTTT

J: TRBJ2-7
V: TRBV6-7
D: TRBD2
size: -
CDR3: CASSYSPAGTRTRQYF
DNA: TGTGCCAGCAGTTACTCACCGGCCGGGACTAGAACAAGGCAGTACTTC

J: TRBJ2-1
V: TRBV9
D: -
size: -
CDR3: CASSVGPGGSSPFF
DNA: TGTGCCAGCAGCGTAGGCCCGGGTGGGTCGAGTCCGTTCTTC

J: TRBJ2-1
V: TRBV7-9
D: TRBD1
size: few
CDR3: CASSLTGASYNEQFF
DNA: TGTGCCAGCAGCTTGACAGGGGCGTCCTACAATGAGCAGTTCTTC

J: TRBJ2-5
V: TRBV5-1
D: TRBD1
size: few
CDR3: CASSLATTGVEETQYF
DNA: TGCGCCAGCAGCTTGGCCACGACAGGGGTAGAAGAGACCCAGTACTTC

J: TRBJ1-1
V: TRBV5-1
D: TRBD1
size: few
CDR3: CASSLGQGGVDTEAFF
DNA: TGCGCCAGCAGCCTGGGACAGGGCGGCGTGGACACTGAAGCTTTCTTT

J: TRBJ1-1
V: TRBV5-1
D: -
size: -
CDR3: CASSLLGEGAAFF
DNA: TGCGCCAGCAGCTTGCTCGGGGAGGGTGCTGCTTTCTTT

J: TRBJ1-4
V: TRBV5-6
D: -
size: few
CDR3: CASSLDGWNEKLFF
DNA: TGTGCCAGCAGCTTGGACGGGTGGAATGAAAAACTGTTTTTT

J: TRBJ1-1
V: TRBV7-9
D: TRBD1
size: few
CDR3: CASSPTRDRLLEAFF
DNA: TGTGCCAGCAGCCCGACAAGGGACAGACTCTTAGAAGCTTTCTTT

J: TRBJ1-1
V: TRBV7-9
D: -
size: -
CDR3: CASSPRQDPPEAFF
DNA: TGTGCCAGCAGCCCCAGACAGGACCCCCCTGAAGCTTTCTTT

J: TRBJ2-5
V: TRBV6-5
D: -
size: -
CDR3: CASSSYREGETQYF
DNA: TGTGCCAGCAGTTCCTACAGGGAGGGAGAGACCCAGTACTTC

J: TRBJ2-3
V: TRBV7-9
D: TRBD1
size: -
CDR3: CASSPQDRGTDTQYF
DNA: TGTGCCAGCAGCCCTCAGGACAGGGGCACAGATACGCAGTATTTT

J: TRBJ1-1
V: TRBV27
D: -
size: few
CDR3: CASSLQGKAEAFF
DNA: TGTGCCAGCAGTTTGCAGGGAAAGGCTGAAGCTTTCTTT

J: TRBJ1-2
V: TRBV4-1
D: -
size: -
CDR3: CASSQDRAGNHYGYTF
DNA: TGCGCCAGCAGCCAAGATCGTGCAGGGAACCACTATGGCTACACCTTC

J: TRBJ2-7
V: TRBV29-1
D: TRBD1
size: -
CDR3: CSVVGDRMYEQYF
DNA: TGCAGCGTAGTGGGGGACAGGATGTACGAGCAGTACTTC

J: TRBJ1-3
V: TRBV15
D: -
size: few
CDR3: CATSNGQTGGNTIYF
DNA: TGTGCCACCAGCAATGGACAAACGGGAGGAAACACCATATATTTT

J: TRBJ2-6
V: TRBV7-2
D: -
size: -
CDR3: CASSLGFPVSGANVLTF
DNA: TGTGCCAGCAGCTTAGGGTTTCCAGTCTCTGGGGCCAACGTCCTGACTTTC

J: TRBJ1-2
V: TRBV7-8
D: -
size: -
CDR3: CASSLGRNYGYTF
DNA: TGTGCCAGCAGCTTAGGGAGGAACTATGGCTACACCTTC

J: TRBJ2-2
V: TRBV7-9
D: -
size: -
CDR3: CASSSGAGELFF
DNA: TGTGCCAGCAGCTCAGGGGCCGGGGAGCTGTTTTTT

J: TRBJ1-2
V: TRBV6-1
D: TRBD1
size: -
CDR3: CASSLDRAGGYTF
DNA: TGTGCCAGCAGCCTGGACAGGGCGGGTGGCTACACCTTC

J: TRBJ2-1
V: TRBV6-1
D: -
size: -
CDR3: CASSWGASVGNEQFF
DNA: TGTGCCAGCAGTTGGGGGGCTAGCGTGGGGAATGAGCAGTTCTTC

J: TRBJ1-3
V: TRBV9
D: TRBD1
size: -
CDR3: CASSVGQGANTIYF
DNA: TGTGCCAGCAGCGTAGGGCAGGGGGCAAACACCATATATTTT

J: TRBJ2-5
V: TRBV7-9
D: TRBD2
size: few
CDR3: CASSRPSGGGARTQYF
DNA: TGTGCCAGCAGCCGCCCCTCTGGCGGGGGGGCCCGGACCCAGTACTTC

J: TRBJ2-5
V: TRBV6-1
D: -
size: -
CDR3: CASEKRSLEETQYF
DNA: TGTGCCAGCGAAAAACGGAGTCTGGAAGAGACCCAGTACTTC

J: TRBJ2-7
V: TRBV11-1
D: -
size: few
CDR3: CASSLGASGEQYF
DNA: TGTGCCAGCAGCTTGGGGGCGTCCGGCGAGCAGTACTTC

J: TRBJ2-3
V: TRBV25-1
D: -
size: -
CDR3: CASSEFAGTDTQYF
DNA: TGTGCCAGCAGTGAATTTGCAGGAACAGATACGCAGTATTTT

J: TRBJ1-3
V: TRBV25-1
D: TRBD1
size: -
CDR3: CASRGLQGSSGNTIYF
DNA: TGTGCCAGCAGAGGACTACAGGGGAGCTCTGGAAACACCATATATTTT

J: TRBJ1-2
V: TRBV30
D: TRBD1
size: few
CDR3: CAWSVIRDRRNYGYTF
DNA: TGTGCCTGGAGTGTAATTCGGGACAGACGGAACTATGGCTACACCTTC

J: TRBJ2-1
V: TRBV25-1
D: TRBD1
size: few
CDR3: CASSDRGRNEQFF
DNA: TGTGCCAGCAGCGACAGGGGGCGCAATGAGCAGTTCTTC

J: TRBJ2-5
V: TRBV6-5
D: -
size: -
CDR3: CATRGIGEETQYF
DNA: TGTGCCACCCGCGGTATAGGAGAAGAGACCCAGTACTTC